A selection of T cell receptor beta chains follows, all from one sample in a study of T cell responses to AZD1222 COVID-19 vaccine. Profiled with immunoSEQ multiplex PCR; TCRdb holds only in-frame clones, not every one. The sample yields 90,000 or so clones, 75% to 90% seen once. This specimen consisted of peripheral blood, obtained on day 0 of AZD1222 vaccination. The receptors shown here come from an adult in good health. Each CDR3 is given without its conserved first and last residue. The D gene is left open where the match is weak.

>.|TRBV28|11
ASSSDSNQPQH
>TRBD1|TRBV5-1|14
ASSSMTTGANYGYT
>.|TRBV6-2/TRBV6-3|13
ASSYPGGLSYEQY
>.|TRBV12-3/TRBV12-4|10
ASSLLNTEAF
>.|TRBV25-1|12
ASRPGFAKNIQY
>.|TRBV13|15
ASSFGINLRVRYGYT
>.|TRBV11-2|12
ASSPTDRPYGYT
>.|TRBV7-8|10
ASSSLKTEAF
>.|TRBV19|14
ASSIAGLSGANVLT
>.|TRBV19|11
ASSMGLNTEAF
>.|TRBV6-1|14
ASSESGWTAYTEAF
>TRBD1|TRBV28|13
ASRQGQGNNSPLH
>TRBD1|TRBV5-4|15
ASSLAGQLSGANVLT
>.|TRBV2|11
ASSVVKGNEQY
>.|TRBV4-1|11
ASSPRMNTEAF
>.|TRBV21-1|14
ASSKGRRSSGNTIY
>TRBD1|TRBV6-5|12
ASSYGQGATEAF
>TRBD2|TRBV3-1/TRBV3-2|14
ASSQGNSGGLREQY
>TRBD2|TRBV15|15
ATSRRLAGLSYNEQF
>.|TRBV3-1/TRBV3-2|11
ASSPASNTEAF
>.|TRBV7-2|11
ASSLAGLAGYT
>.|TRBV19|12
ASKFGISSYEQY
>.|TRBV19|13
ASSISGALGQPQH
>.|TRBV2|14
ASRLNNRAVGYGYT
>TRBD1|TRBV28|12
ASSFAGGAGGYT
>.|TRBV19|13
ASSIGPENQETQY
>.|TRBV27|11
ASSLDHRTEAF
>.|TRBV9|12
ASSEGLGAGELF
>.|TRBV5-1|12
ASSLGLQPTGAF
>.|TRBV27|9
ASYWRTEAF
>.|TRBV5-1|12
ASSPDGHNQPQH
>.|TRBV30|13
AWKKLGTSSYEQY
>TRBD2|TRBV19|13
ASRLAELSTDTQY
>.|TRBV6-1|11
ASSEGIAGELF
>TRBD2|TRBV4-1|13
ASSPSGGRSNEQF
>.|TRBV11-3|14
ASSLGRLRENTEAF
>.|TRBV9|12
ASSETRRTETQY
>.|TRBV29-1|10
SVRDSGNTIY
>.|TRBV4-1|12
ASSPGTSTDTQY
>.|TRBV7-9|12
ASSPQGLNTEAF
>TRBD1|TRBV6-5|11
ASRGQGTYEQY
>.|TRBV14|12
ASSRGPSSYEQY
>.|TRBV6-2/TRBV6-3|10
ASSRSYYGYT
>.|TRBV6-2/TRBV6-3|11
ASSYSPGYGYT
>TRBD2|TRBV2|14
ASSEAPGGLGHEQY
>TRBD1|TRBV5-4|13
ASSWDRATNEKLF
>TRBD1|TRBV7-2|12
ASSPGTDNQPQH
>.|TRBV7-8|12
ASSLEEIHYGYT
>.|TRBV5-6|12
ASSRRLMNTEAF
>.|TRBV28|13
ASRPPGDSGNTIY
>.|TRBV4-1|12
ASSQDQAGYGYT
>.|TRBV7-6|11
ASSLTSSYEQY
>.|TRBV15|13
ATSRGGRLHYGYT
>.|TRBV12-5|11
ASGLSGLNEQF
>.|TRBV19|11
ASSTMDGNIQY